This TCR beta chain is from a study of T cell responses to AZD1222 COVID-19 vaccine. Findings and caveats of the study: The sample set comprised mostly white British donors with more females, and clonal diversity was possibly underestimated. Dominant CD4 TCR responses targeted spike regions 160-218 and 743-854. The peak T cell response came first, and repertoires were sampled only after it. Two doses of AZD1222 preceded a rise in Spike-specific TCR breadth and depth.

V shed 4 bases and J 13 bases; nucleotides not matched to a gene: 22. This CDR3 spans 18 amino acids. Germline V CDR1 and CDR2: LGHDT, YNNKEL (reference sequence). With respect to this clone: What it binds is not known.

Only in-frame clones appear in the TCRdb table, and some are missing; sequencing was by immunoSEQ multiplex PCR. This table holds over 130,000 clones, 75% to 90% found once. This chain uses TRBV3-1 (or the pseudogene TRBV3-2) with TRBJ1-6; 7 bases match TRBD1. The sample consisted of peripheral blood, taken on day 0 of AZD1222 vaccination. The clonotype originates from an adult in good health. The CDR3 region has the DNA TGTGCCAGCAGCCTCGACAGGGTGTCCCAAGCTGGAAAATCGCCCCTCCACTTT. This encodes CASSLDRVSQAGKSPLHF.